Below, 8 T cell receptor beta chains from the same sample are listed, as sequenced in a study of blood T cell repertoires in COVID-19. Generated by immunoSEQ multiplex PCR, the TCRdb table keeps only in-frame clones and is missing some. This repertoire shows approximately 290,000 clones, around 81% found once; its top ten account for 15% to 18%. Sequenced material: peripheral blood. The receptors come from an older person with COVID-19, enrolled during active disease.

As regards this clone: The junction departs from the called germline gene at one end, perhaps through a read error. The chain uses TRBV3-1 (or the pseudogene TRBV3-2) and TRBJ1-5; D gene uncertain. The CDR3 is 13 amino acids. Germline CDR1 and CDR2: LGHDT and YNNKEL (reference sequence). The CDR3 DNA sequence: TGTGCCAACAGCCAAGCCGTGAATCAGCCCCAGCATTTT. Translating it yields CANSQAVNQPQHF.

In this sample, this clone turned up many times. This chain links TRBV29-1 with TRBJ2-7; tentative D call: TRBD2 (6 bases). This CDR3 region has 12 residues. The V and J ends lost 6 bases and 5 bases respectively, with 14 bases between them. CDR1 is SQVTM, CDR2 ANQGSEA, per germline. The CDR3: CSVGTGTDEQYF. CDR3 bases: TGCAGCGTCGGTACCGGGACTGACGAGCAGTACTTC.

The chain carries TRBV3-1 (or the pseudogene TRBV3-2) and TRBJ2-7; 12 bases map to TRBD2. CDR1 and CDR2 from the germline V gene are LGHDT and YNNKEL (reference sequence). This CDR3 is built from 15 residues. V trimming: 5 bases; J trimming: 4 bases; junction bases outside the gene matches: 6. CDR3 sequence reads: CASSFQTSGRYEQYF. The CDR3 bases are TGTGCCAGCAGCTTCCAGACTAGCGGGAGATACGAGCAGTACTTC.

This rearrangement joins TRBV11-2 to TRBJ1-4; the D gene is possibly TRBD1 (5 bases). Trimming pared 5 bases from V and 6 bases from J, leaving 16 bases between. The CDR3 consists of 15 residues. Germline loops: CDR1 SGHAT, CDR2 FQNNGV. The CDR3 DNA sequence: TGTGCCAGCAGCGTTTCGGGACTCCGGGATGAAAAACTGTTTTTT. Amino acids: CASSVSGLRDEKLFF. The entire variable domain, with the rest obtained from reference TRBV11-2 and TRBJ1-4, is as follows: EAGVAQSPRYKIIEKRQSVAFWCNPISGHATLYWYQQILGQGPKLLIQFQNNGVVDDSQLPKDRFSAERLKGVDSTLKIQPAKLEDSAVYLCASSVSGLRDEKLFFGSGTQLSVL.

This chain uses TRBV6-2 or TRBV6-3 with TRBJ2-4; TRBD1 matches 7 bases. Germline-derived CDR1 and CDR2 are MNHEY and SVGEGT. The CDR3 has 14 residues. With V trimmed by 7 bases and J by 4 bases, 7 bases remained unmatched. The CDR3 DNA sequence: TGTGCCAGCAACCCCGGGACAGCTAAAAACATTCAGTACTTC. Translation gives CASNPGTAKNIQYF.

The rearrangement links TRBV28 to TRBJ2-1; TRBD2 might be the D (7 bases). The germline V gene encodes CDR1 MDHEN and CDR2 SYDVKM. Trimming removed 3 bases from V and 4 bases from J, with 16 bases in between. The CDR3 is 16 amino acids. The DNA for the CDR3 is TGTGCCAGCAGTTTCTTAGGGGGAGGGTTATACAATGAGCAGTTCTTC. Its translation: CASSFLGGGLYNEQFF.

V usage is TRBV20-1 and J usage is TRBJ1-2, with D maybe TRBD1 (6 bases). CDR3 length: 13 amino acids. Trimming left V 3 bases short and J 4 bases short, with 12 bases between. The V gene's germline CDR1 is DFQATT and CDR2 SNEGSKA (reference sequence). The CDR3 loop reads CSASMGAGYGYTF. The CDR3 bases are TGCAGTGCTAGTATGGGGGCGGGCTATGGCTACACCTTC.

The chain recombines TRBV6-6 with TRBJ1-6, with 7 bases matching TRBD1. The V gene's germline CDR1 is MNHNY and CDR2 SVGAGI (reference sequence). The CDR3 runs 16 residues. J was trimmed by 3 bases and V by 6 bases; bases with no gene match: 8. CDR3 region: CASSAGTENYNSPLHF. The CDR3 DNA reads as TGTGCCAGCAGCGCCGGGACAGAGAACTATAATTCACCCCTCCACTTT.